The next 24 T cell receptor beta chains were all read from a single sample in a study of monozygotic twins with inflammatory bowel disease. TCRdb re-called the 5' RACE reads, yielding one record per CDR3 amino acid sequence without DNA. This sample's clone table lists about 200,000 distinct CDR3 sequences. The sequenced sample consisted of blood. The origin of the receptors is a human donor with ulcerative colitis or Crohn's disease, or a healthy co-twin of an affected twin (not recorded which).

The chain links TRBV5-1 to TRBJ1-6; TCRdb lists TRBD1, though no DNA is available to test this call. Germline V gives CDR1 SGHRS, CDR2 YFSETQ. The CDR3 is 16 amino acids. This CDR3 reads CASSLRGSSYNSPLHF.

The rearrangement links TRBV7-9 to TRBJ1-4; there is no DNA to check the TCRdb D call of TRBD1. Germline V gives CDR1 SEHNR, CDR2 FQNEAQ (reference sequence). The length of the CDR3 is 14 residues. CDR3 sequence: CASSSLRVNEKLFF.

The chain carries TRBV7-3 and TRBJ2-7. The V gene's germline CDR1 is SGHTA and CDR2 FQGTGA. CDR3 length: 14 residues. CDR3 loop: CASSLSGWSSEQYF.

CDR3 region: CASSLSLAGGGEQFF. The chain employs TRBV7-3 and TRBJ2-1; as DNA is missing, the TRBD2 call by TCRdb cannot be tested. The CDR3 spans 15 residues. Germline lookup yields CDR1 SGHTA and CDR2 FQGTGA.

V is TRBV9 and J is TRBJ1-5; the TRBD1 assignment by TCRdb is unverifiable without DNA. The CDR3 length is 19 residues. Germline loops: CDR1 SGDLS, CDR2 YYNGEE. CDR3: CASSVPGHGQDNSNQPQHF. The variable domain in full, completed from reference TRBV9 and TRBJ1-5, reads DSGVTQTPKHLITATGQRVTLRCSPRSGDLSVYWYQQSLDQGLQFLIQYYNGEERAKGNILERFSAQQFPDLHSELNLSSLELGDSALYFCASSVPGHGQDNSNQPQHFGDGTRLSIL.

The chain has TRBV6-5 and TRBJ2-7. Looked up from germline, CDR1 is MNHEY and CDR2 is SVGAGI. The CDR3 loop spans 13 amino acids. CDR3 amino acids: CASSYMGSYEQYF.

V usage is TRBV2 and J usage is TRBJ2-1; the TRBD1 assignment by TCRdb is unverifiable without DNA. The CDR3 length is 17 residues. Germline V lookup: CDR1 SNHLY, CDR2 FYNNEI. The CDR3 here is CASKLPEGRSSYNEQFF.

The CDR3 spells CASSQDMGEKLFF. The chain links TRBV4-3 to TRBJ1-4. CDR3 length: 13 amino acids. Germline assignment: CDR1 LGHNA and CDR2 YSLEER.

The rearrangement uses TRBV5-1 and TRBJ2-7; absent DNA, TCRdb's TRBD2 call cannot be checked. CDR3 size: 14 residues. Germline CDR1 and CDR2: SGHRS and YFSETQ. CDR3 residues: CASSPGLNSYEQYF.

CDR3 in amino acids: CASSSSDRGTEAFF. The chain employs TRBV5-1 and TRBJ1-1; with no DNA, the TCRdb D assignment of TRBD1 cannot be verified. Per the germline V gene, CDR1 is SGHRS and CDR2 is YFSETQ. The CDR3 covers 14 residues.

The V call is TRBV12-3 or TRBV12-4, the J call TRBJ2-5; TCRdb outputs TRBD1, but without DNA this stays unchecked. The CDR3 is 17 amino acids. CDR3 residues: CASSLFPGGGSSETQYF.

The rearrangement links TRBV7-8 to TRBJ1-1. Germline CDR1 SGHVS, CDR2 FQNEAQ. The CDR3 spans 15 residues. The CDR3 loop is CASSLDRAWNTEAFF.

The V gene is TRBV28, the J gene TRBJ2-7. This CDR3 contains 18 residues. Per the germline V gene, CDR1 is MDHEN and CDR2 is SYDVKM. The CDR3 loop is CASSLVMDGSPLGPEQYF.

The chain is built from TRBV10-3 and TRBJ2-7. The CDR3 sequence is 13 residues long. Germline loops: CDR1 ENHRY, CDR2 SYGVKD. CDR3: CAISESIMYEQYF.

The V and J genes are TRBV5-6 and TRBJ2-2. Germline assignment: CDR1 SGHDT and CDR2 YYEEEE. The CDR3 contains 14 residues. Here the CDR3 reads CASSLGEEDGELFF.

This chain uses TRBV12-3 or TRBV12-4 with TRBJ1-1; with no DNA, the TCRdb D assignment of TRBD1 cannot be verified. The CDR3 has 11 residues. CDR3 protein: CASSWNRAAFF.

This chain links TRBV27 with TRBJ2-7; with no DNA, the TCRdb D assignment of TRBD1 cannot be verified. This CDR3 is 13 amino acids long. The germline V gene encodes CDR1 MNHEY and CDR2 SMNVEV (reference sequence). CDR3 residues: CASSETGHYEQYF.

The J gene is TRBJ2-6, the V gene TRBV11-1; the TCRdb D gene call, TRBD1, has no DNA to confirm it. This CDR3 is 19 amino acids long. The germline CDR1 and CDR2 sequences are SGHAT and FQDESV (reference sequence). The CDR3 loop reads CASSTTGVNTYSGANVLTF.

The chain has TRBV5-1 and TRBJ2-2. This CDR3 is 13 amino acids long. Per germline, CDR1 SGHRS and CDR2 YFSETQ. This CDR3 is CASSLWNTGELFF.

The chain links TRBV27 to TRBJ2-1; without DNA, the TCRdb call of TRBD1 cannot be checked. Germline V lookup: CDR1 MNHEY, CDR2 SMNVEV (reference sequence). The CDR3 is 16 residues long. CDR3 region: CASSLSWDRVYNEQFF.

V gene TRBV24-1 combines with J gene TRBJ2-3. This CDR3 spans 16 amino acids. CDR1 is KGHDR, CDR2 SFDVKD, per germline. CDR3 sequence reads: CATSGGKWGSTDTQYF.

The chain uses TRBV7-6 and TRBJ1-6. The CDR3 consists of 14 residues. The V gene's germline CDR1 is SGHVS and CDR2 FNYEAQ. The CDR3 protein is CASSSEVVNSPLHF.

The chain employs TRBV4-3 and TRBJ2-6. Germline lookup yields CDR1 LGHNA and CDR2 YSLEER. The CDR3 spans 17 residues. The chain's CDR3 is CASSQDLKSRGANVLTF.

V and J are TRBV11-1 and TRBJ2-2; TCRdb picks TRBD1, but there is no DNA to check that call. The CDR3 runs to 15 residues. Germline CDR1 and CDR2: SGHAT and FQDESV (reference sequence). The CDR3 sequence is CASSEGQGYTGELFF.